Listed here is a single T cell receptor beta chain. Its target is not known. Profiled with immunoSEQ multiplex PCR; TCRdb holds only in-frame clones, not every one. The sample shows more than 55,000 clones, around 84% of them seen only once. The data are from a study of a mutant IDH1 vaccine in newly diagnosed glioma. Whole-study context: Averaging about 37 years of age, treated patients were around 60% male and approximately 38% female. The timing of visit V12 was week 35, and that of visit V13 was week 47. General study findings and limits: Seemingly, top peripheral T cell clonotype changes bore no relation to pseudoprogression.

Time point meaning: week 35, safety follow-up. Doses of 300 ug of mutant IDH1 20-mer peptide were given with topical imiquimod. Germline values: CDR1 SGHKS, CDR2 YYEKEE (reference sequence). This CDR3 is built from 18 residues. The V segment lost 4 bases and the J segment 0 bases; nucleotides outside the gene matches: 12. The source is a man aged 25-45 years with glioma. Sequencing was performed on PBMCs, taken from a glioma patient whose treatment included an IDH1 peptide vaccine. This chain connects TRBV5-5 to TRBJ2-1; 8 nucleotides align to TRBD2. This CDR3 reads CASSLGDKRGYSYNEQFF. CDR3 nucleotides: TGTGCCAGCAGCCTAGGGGATAAGCGGGGGTACTCCTACAATGAGCAGTTCTTC.